A selection of T cell receptor beta chains follows, all from one sample in a study of CD8 T cells in ankylosing spondylitis. TCRdb independently ran MiXCR on the 5' RACE reads; one entry per CDR3 protein. The sample holds about 220,000 distinct CDR3 sequences; about 7% are singletons and the top ten take 14%. Sample: blood, either unsorted or a sorted T cell fraction (not recorded which). The receptors come from a male donor with ankylosing spondylitis. Each CDR3 is given with its conserved first and last residue. Fields, in order: clone size, V gene, J gene, D gene, CDR3 DNA, CDR3 protein. A D gene is named only where the DNA matches it firmly. The size entry is marked missing in some rows and otherwise reads once, few, many or a size class.

many	TRBV5-1	TRBJ1-2	-	TGCGCCAGCAGCCCTTCCCGAAGCCTTGGCTACACCTTC	CASSPSRSLGYTF
many	TRBV4-2	TRBJ2-4	-	TGTGCCAGCAGCCAAGGTTCGGGGGTGAACATTCAGTACTTC	CASSQGSGVNIQYF
few	TRBV6-1	TRBJ1-6	-	-	CVLLSAAPSYNSPLHF
many	TRBV11-2	TRBJ1-1	TRBD1	TGTGCCAGCAGCTTAGTCCCTGGACAGGGTATCGGTGGCACTGAAGCTTTCTTT	CASSLVPGQGIGGTEAFF
many	TRBV7-9	TRBJ1-2	-	TGTGCCAGCAGCTTCGGACAGTTGCTTAACTATGGCTACACCTTC	CASSFGQLLNYGYTF
few	TRBV5-1	TRBJ2-3	TRBD1	TGCGCCAGCAGCTCCCGACAGGGGGCCAGCACAGATACGCAGTATTTT	CASSSRQGASTDTQYF
-	TRBV14	TRBJ2-5	-	TGTGCCAGCAGCCAAGGAGCGACACTTGCTCGGGAGACCCAGTACTTC	CASSQGATLARETQYF
many	TRBV24-1	TRBJ2-2	-	TGTGCCACCAGGGAGGGGGACACCGGGGAGCTGTTTTTT	CATREGDTGELFF
many	TRBV7-9	TRBJ1-1	-	TGTGCCAGCACCGTGATGAACACTGAAGCTTTCTTT	CASTVMNTEAFF
-	TRBV18	TRBJ2-2	-	TGTGCCAGCTCATCGGACGGAGCCGGGGAGCTGTTTTTT	CASSSDGAGELFF
many	TRBV11-2	TRBJ1-1	TRBD1	TGTGCCAGCAGCTTAGTCATGAGGGGGCCGTGGAACACTGAAGCTTTCTTT	CASSLVMRGPWNTEAFF
few	TRBV6-5	TRBJ2-1	-	TGTGCCAGCAGTTTTCACGGGCCTCTATATACCTCCTACAATGAGCAGTTCTTC	CASSFHGPLYTSYNEQFF
many	TRBV11-1	TRBJ1-2	-	TGTGCCAGCAGCTTACCCCCTATCAGTCGGCAGGGGCTTTATGGCTACACCTTC	CASSLPPISRQGLYGYTF